This passage covers 31 T cell receptor beta chains from one sample sequenced in a study of shared clonotypes between healthy human individuals (dated by TCRdb to about 2020). To prepare the library, the immunoSEQ multiplex PCR assay was applied. In TCRdb, the immuneACCESS table is reduced to in-frame sequences with V and J assigned. These tables do not hold every clone; where another copy was compared, an unresolved V gene accounts for under half, and the others remain unexplained. Counted in this sample were about 2.4 million clones; roughly 93% of them appeared once. The ten largest make up 0.36% of the sample. Sequencing input: naive CD4+ T cells from PBMCs. Interpreted using the paper, the cell subset or site label stands for: CD45RA+ positively selected. These receptor sequences come from a man aged 18 to 30 in good health. Some clones in this sample may be carry-over from other donors' samples.

As for this clone: In the same sample, other DNA sequences code for this CDR3. The chain employs TRBV27 and TRBJ2-3; D uncertain. This CDR3 comprises 13 residues. Deletions cut 2 bases from V and 3 bases from J, with 6 bases between. Germline V gives CDR1 MNHEY, CDR2 SMNVEV (reference sequence). CDR3 sequence: CASSLLATDTQYF. The CDR3 DNA reads TGTGCCAGCAGTTTACTCGCAACAGATACGCAGTATTTT.

This chain links TRBV9 with TRBJ2-7; 11 nucleotides align to TRBD2. The CDR3 runs 15 residues. Looked up from germline, CDR1 is SGDLS and CDR2 is YYNGEE. With V trimmed by 5 bases and J by 5 bases, 9 bases remained unmatched. The CDR3 nucleotides are TGTGCCAGCAGTGTCGGGACTAGCGGCCTCCACGAGCAGTACTTC. The encoded protein is CASSVGTSGLHEQYF.

The chain couples TRBV14 to TRBJ1-1, with a possible D match to TRBD1 (5 bases). The CDR3 extends over 18 amino acids. Per germline, CDR1 SGHDN and CDR2 FVKESK. The V and J ends lost 2 bases and 6 bases respectively, with 25 bases between them. In nucleotides, the CDR3 is TGTGCCAGCAGCCAACCTAGACTCACAGGATGGGCAGACGCTGAAGCTTTCTTT. Amino acid sequence: CASSQPRLTGWADAEAFF.

This chain joins TRBV5-1 and TRBJ2-3; 10 bases match TRBD1. The J segment lost 4 bases and the V segment lost 4 bases, leaving 6 bases of the junction unmatched. The CDR3 is 15 amino acids. Germline values: CDR1 SGHRS, CDR2 YFSETQ. The CDR3 loop reads CASSGGTGDPDTQYF. In DNA form, the CDR3 reads TGCGCCAGCAGCGGCGGGACAGGGGATCCAGATACGCAGTATTTT.

The chain carries TRBV28 and TRBJ2-2, with D unclear. CDR1 and CDR2 from the germline V gene are MDHEN and SYDVKM. V lost 2 bases to trimming and J lost 9 bases, with 7 bases between them. The CDR3 runs to 12 residues. The CDR3 sequence: CASSLGLRELFF. As DNA, the CDR3 is TGTGCCAGCAGTTTAGGTCTGAGGGAGCTGTTTTTT.

This clone came up once. The genes are TRBV28 and TRBJ2-2; TRBD1 aligns across 8 bases. The germline CDR1 and CDR2 sequences are MDHEN and SYDVKM. V was clipped by 1 base and J by 1 base; unmatched bases: 5. CDR3 length: 17 residues. In nucleotides, the CDR3 is TGTGCCAGCAGTTTATCAACCGGGACAGGGAACACCGGGGAGCTGTTTTTT. This gives the protein CASSLSTGTGNTGELFF.

V usage is TRBV5-1 and J usage is TRBJ1-2; TRBD1 matches 9 bases. This CDR3 comprises 14 residues. Losses at the gene ends were 1 base for V and 7 bases for J; bases not matched to a gene: 5. Per germline, CDR1 SGHRS and CDR2 YFSETQ. This CDR3 is CASSLLGQGGGYTF. CDR3 nucleotides: TGCGCCAGCAGCTTGTTGGGACAGGGAGGTGGCTACACCTTC.

V and J are TRBV7-8 and TRBJ2-7; D gene unclear. The CDR3 runs 15 residues. The ends were cut back, 3 bases at V and 3 bases at J, with 15 bases in the middle. CDR1 is SGHVS and CDR2 is FQNEAQ in the germline V gene. DNA of the CDR3: TGTGCCAGCAGCTTTTATGGCGGTGAGGTCTACGAGCAGTACTTC. Protein product: CASSFYGGEVYEQYF.

J is TRBJ2-7 and V is TRBV30, with D possibly matching TRBD1 (6 bases). CDR1 GTSNPN and CDR2 SVGIG come from the germline V gene (reference sequence). The length of the CDR3 is 13 residues. The germline V and J ends were trimmed by 7 bases and 4 bases, with 17 bases remaining between them. Here the CDR3 reads CASITRGRYEQYF. The CDR3 DNA follows: TGTGCCTCCATTACCAGGGGTCGGTACGAGCAGTACTTC. Looking up the rest from reference TRBV30 and TRBJ2-7 gives the full variable domain: SQTIHQWPATLVQPVGSPLSLECTVEGTSNPNLYWYRQAAGRGLQLLFYSVGIGQISSEVPQNLSASRPQDRQFILSSKKLLLSDSGFYLCASITRGRYEQYFGPGTRLTVT.

The rearrangement uses TRBV28 and TRBJ1-3; D may be TRBD1 (5 bases). V lost 4 bases to trimming and J lost 0 bases, with 16 bases between them. CDR1 and CDR2 (germline): MDHEN, SYDVKM. This CDR3 has 17 residues. CDR3 nucleotides: TGTGCCAGCAGTTCTCACCAGGGCTCGAGCTCTGGAAACACCATATATTTT. As protein: CASSSHQGSSSGNTIYF.

The V gene is TRBV6-4, the J gene TRBJ2-1; 7 bases agree with TRBD2. The CDR3 sequence is 13 residues long. V shed 11 bases and J 8 bases; nucleotides not matched to a gene: 12. CDR1 and CDR2 (germline): MRHNA, SNTAGT. The CDR3 DNA sequence: TGTGCCGGGTATTGGACTAGTTTCTATGAGCAGTTCTTC. Protein sequence: CAGYWTSFYEQFF.

This clone occurred once. J is TRBJ1-2 and V is TRBV6-1; 7 nucleotides align to TRBD1. V dropped 7 bases and J dropped 0; count of bases not matched to a gene: 8. Germline-derived CDR1 and CDR2 are MNHNS and SASEGT. This CDR3 region has 15 residues. As DNA, the CDR3 is TGTGCCAGCATCCCACCGACAGGGACTAACTATGGCTACACCTTC. Translation: CASIPPTGTNYGYTF.

CDR3 in amino acids: CASSPGQITYNEQFF. CDR3 DNA: TGTGCCAGCAGCCCGGGACAGATTACCTACAATGAGCAGTTCTTC. The chain employs TRBV5-4 and TRBJ2-1; 7 bases are a match to TRBD1. Germline V CDR1 and CDR2: SGHNT, YYREEE (reference sequence). The CDR3 sequence is 15 residues long. V lost 4 bases to trimming and J lost 2 bases; unmatched junction nucleotides: 6.

J is TRBJ2-2 and V is TRBV28; 11 bases line up with TRBD1. Per the germline V gene, CDR1 is MDHEN and CDR2 is SYDVKM. This CDR3 is 17 amino acids long. J lost 7 bases, V lost 2 bases, and 9 bases had no gene match. This CDR3 reads CASSLLGQGAGHGELFF. DNA of the CDR3: TGTGCCAGCAGTTTACTTGGACAGGGGGCAGGTCACGGGGAGCTGTTTTTT.

The J gene is TRBJ2-7, the V gene TRBV9; TRBD2 matches 11 bases. The germline V gene has CDR1 SGDLS and CDR2 YYNGEE. This CDR3 has 16 residues. Losses at the gene ends were 3 bases for V and 2 bases for J; bases not matched to a gene: 7. CDR3: CASSAPGTSGTYEQYF. CDR3 DNA sequence: TGTGCCAGCAGCGCCCCCGGGACTAGCGGAACCTACGAGCAGTACTTC.

The rearrangement uses TRBV7-2 and TRBJ2-7; tentatively, D is TRBD1 (6 bases). In germline, CDR1 is SGHTA, CDR2 FQGNSA. This CDR3 is built from 15 residues. With 2 bases removed from V and 4 bases from J, the gap between germline ends came to 15 bases. The CDR3 DNA follows: TGTGCCAGCAGCTTAATTTCGGACAGAGAGTACGAGCAGTACTTC. Amino acid sequence: CASSLISDREYEQYF.

Worth noting for this clone: The same CDR3 arises from other DNA sequences in this sample as well. The rearrangement joins TRBV5-1 to TRBJ2-5; D is perhaps TRBD2 (5 bases). V was cut by 0 bases and J by 2 bases, with 8 bases left in between. This CDR3 contains 14 residues. CDR1 is SGHRS, CDR2 YFSETQ, per germline. The CDR3 sequence: CASSLGAAQETQYF. CDR3 in DNA: TGCGCCAGCAGCTTGGGAGCGGCTCAAGAGACCCAGTACTTC.

The chain recombines TRBV30 with TRBJ2-7; 9 bases are shared with TRBD1. V dropped 3 bases and J dropped 3; count of bases not matched to a gene: 9. The CDR3 totals 15 residues. Per the germline V gene, CDR1 is GTSNPN and CDR2 is SVGIG (reference sequence). The CDR3 nucleotides are TGTGCCTGGAGGGTCCGGGACAGGGAAATCTACGAGCAGTACTTC. Protein: CAWRVRDREIYEQYF.

As concerns this clone: Other nucleotide sequences in the sample specify the same CDR3. This rearrangement joins TRBV28 to TRBJ1-2; D possibly corresponds to TRBD1 (6 bases). CDR3 size: 12 residues. Between the trimmed V and J ends, which lost 5 bases and 7 bases, there was a span of 11 bases. Germline V gene sequence: CDR1 MDHEN, CDR2 SYDVKM. CDR3: CASSPGVGGYTF. In DNA, the CDR3 is TGTGCCAGCAGTCCAGGGGTCGGTGGCTACACCTTC.

CDR3 region: CASRQRLAGANEQFF. The CDR3 DNA reads TGTGCCAGCAGGCAGCGACTAGCGGGAGCGAATGAGCAGTTCTTC. The chain employs TRBV6-1 and TRBJ2-1, with TRBD2 identical over 12 bases. V lost 6 bases to trimming and J lost 7 bases; unmatched junction nucleotides: 7. Germline V gene lookup returns CDR1 MNHNS and CDR2 SASEGT. This CDR3 region has 15 residues.

Only one count was recorded for this clone. The chain employs TRBV19 and TRBJ2-7, with D perhaps TRBD1 (5 bases). V was cut by 6 bases and J by 4 bases, with 13 bases left in between. This CDR3 spans 13 amino acids. CDR1 and CDR2 (germline): LNHDA, SQIVND (reference sequence). The CDR3 protein is CASRGSGRYEQYF. The DNA of the CDR3 is TGTGCCAGTAGGGGGTCAGGGCGTTACGAGCAGTACTTC. The entire variable domain, with the rest obtained from reference TRBV19 and TRBJ2-7, is as follows: DGGITQSPKYLFRKEGQNVTLSCEQNLNHDAMYWYRQDPGQGLRLIYYSQIVNDFQKGDIAEGYSVSREKKESFPLTVTSAQKNPTAFYLCASRGSGRYEQYFGPGTRLTVT.

V is TRBV9 and J is TRBJ2-7; 12 bases fit TRBD2. Germline trimming cut 0 bases from V and 5 bases from J; bases unmatched to any gene: 9. CDR3 length: 17 amino acids. The germline gives CDR1 SGDLS, CDR2 YYNGEE. CDR3 region: CASSVGGTSGPPDEQYF. As DNA, the CDR3 is TGTGCCAGCAGCGTAGGTGGGACTAGCGGGCCGCCCGACGAGCAGTACTTC.

The gene calls are TRBV20-1 and TRBJ1-5, with a tentative D call TRBD1 (5 bases). The CDR3 loop spans 10 amino acids. Trimming left V 6 bases short and J 9 bases short, with 9 bases between. Germline V gives CDR1 DFQATT, CDR2 SNEGSKA (reference sequence). The CDR3 DNA reads TGCAGTGCCTTGGGGGGGCCCCAGCATTTT. Protein: CSALGGPQHF.

Notes on this clone: Other DNA sequences within the sample encode an identical CDR3. This sequence joins TRBV18 and TRBJ2-5, with a weak D call TRBD1 (5 bases). The germline CDR1 and CDR2 sequences are KGHSH and LQKENI. The length of the CDR3 is 13 residues. Trimming stripped 2 bases from V and 2 bases from J, with 6 bases between. CDR3 nucleotides: TGTGCCAGCTCACCAAGACAGCAAGAGACCCAGTACTTC. Translating gives CASSPRQQETQYF.

In its sample, this clone was seen once. A read error may account for a junction end that differs from germline. V is TRBV28 and J is TRBJ2-7; TRBD2 might be the D (6 bases). This CDR3 spans 11 amino acids. Germline values: CDR1 MDHEN, CDR2 SYDVKM. CDR3 coding DNA: TGTGCCAGCAGCTACCGGGACTCCTTTGATTTC. It specifies CASSYRDSFDF.

The J gene is TRBJ2-5, the V gene TRBV29-1; 8 positions agree with TRBD1. This CDR3 spans 13 amino acids. Germline CDR1 SQVTM, CDR2 ANQGSEA. V shed 7 bases, J shed 7 bases, and the junction held 11 bases outside the gene matches. The CDR3 nucleotides read TGCAGCGCTAGACAGGGGAATAAGGGGACCCAGTACTTC. Translated: CSARQGNKGTQYF.

The J gene is TRBJ2-5, the V gene TRBV4-1; TRBD1 is a possible D gene (5 bases). This CDR3 is built from 14 residues. Germline V gene lookup returns CDR1 MGHRA and CDR2 YSYEKL. The germline V and J ends were trimmed by 4 bases and 4 bases, with 13 bases remaining between them. This chain's CDR3 is CASSRDGGAETQYF. CDR3 bases: TGCGCCAGCAGCCGCGACGGTGGGGCAGAGACCCAGTACTTC.

For this clone: Other DNA sequences in the sample encode the same CDR3. The V and J genes are TRBV7-2 and TRBJ1-1; the D gene is possibly TRBD1 (5 bases). The CDR3 length is 11 residues. Germline loops: CDR1 SGHTA, CDR2 FQGNSA. The V end was cut by 3 bases, the J end by 7 bases, with 6 bases between. CDR3: CASSLGGEAFF. DNA of the CDR3: TGTGCCAGCAGCTTGGGGGGTGAAGCTTTCTTT.

This sequence joins TRBV2 and TRBJ2-1; 8 bases line up with TRBD2. In germline, CDR1 is SNHLY, CDR2 FYNNEI. The CDR3 extends over 16 amino acids. Unmatched junction bases numbered 10, after V lost 4 bases and J lost 5 bases. DNA for the CDR3: TGTGCCAGCAGTGGCCCCCCCGGGACTAGTGACAATGAGCAGTTCTTC. As protein: CASSGPPGTSDNEQFF. Together with reference TRBV2 and TRBJ2-1, the CDR3 gives the full variable domain: EPEVTQTPSHQVTQMGQEVILRCVPISNHLYFYWYRQILGQKVEFLVSFYNNEISEKSEIFDDQFSVERPDGSNFTLKIRSTKLEDSAMYFCASSGPPGTSDNEQFFGPGTRLTVL.

The chain has TRBV19 and TRBJ2-3, with D hard to call. The CDR3 contains 11 residues. Per the germline V gene, CDR1 is LNHDA and CDR2 is SQIVND (reference sequence). Trimming shortened V by 5 bases and J by 7 bases, and 7 bases separated the two germline ends. DNA of the CDR3: TGTGCCAGTAGTTACGGGTATACGCAGTATTTT. Encoded protein: CASSYGYTQYF.

J is TRBJ2-3 and V is TRBV5-4, with D maybe TRBD1 (6 bases). Looked up from germline, CDR1 is SGHNT and CDR2 is YYREEE (reference sequence). The CDR3 runs 15 residues. V dropped 0 bases and J dropped 1 base, with 9 bases sitting between them. In DNA form, the CDR3 reads TGTGCCAGCAGCTTGGCAGGGGATGGCACAGATACGCAGTATTTT. Its translation: CASSLAGDGTDTQYF.